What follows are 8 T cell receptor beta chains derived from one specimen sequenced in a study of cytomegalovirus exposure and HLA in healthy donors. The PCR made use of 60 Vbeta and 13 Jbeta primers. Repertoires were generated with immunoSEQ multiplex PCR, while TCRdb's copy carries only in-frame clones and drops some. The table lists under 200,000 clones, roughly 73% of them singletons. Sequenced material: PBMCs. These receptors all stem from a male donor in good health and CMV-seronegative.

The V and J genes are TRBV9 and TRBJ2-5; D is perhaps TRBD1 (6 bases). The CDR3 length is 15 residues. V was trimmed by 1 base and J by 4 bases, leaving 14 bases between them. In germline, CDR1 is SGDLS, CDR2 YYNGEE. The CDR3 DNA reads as TGTGCCAGCAGCGTAACAGGGTTAGCAACAGAGACCCAGTACTTC. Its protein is CASSVTGLATETQYF.

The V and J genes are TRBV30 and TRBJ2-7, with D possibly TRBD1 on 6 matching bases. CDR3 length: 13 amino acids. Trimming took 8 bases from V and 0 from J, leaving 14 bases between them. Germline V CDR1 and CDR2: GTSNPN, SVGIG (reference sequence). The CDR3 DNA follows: TGTGCCACAACCCGGACAGTCTCCTACGAGCAGTACTTC. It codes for CATTRTVSYEQYF. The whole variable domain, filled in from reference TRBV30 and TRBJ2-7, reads SQTIHQWPATLVQPVGSPLSLECTVEGTSNPNLYWYRQAAGRGLQLLFYSVGIGQISSEVPQNLSASRPQDRQFILSSKKLLLSDSGFYLCATTRTVSYEQYFGPGTRLTVT.

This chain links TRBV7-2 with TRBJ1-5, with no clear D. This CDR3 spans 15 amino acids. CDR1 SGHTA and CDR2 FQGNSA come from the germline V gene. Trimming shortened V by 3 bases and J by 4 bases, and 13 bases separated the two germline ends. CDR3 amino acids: CASSLGGSRNQPQHF. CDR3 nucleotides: TGTGCCAGCAGCTTGGGAGGGTCGAGGAATCAGCCCCAGCATTTT.

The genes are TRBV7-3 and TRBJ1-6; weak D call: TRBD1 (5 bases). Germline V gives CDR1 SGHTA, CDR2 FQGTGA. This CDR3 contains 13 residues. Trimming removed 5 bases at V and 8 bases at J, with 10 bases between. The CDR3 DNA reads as TGTGCCAGCAGCATACTACAGGATTCACCCCTCCACTTT. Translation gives CASSILQDSPLHF. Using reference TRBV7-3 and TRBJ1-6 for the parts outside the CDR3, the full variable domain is GAGVSQTPSNKVTEKGKYVELRCDPISGHTALYWYRQSLGQGPEFLIYFQGTGAADDSGLPNDRFFAVRPEGSVSTLKIQRTERGDSAVYLCASSILQDSPLHFGNGTRLTVT.

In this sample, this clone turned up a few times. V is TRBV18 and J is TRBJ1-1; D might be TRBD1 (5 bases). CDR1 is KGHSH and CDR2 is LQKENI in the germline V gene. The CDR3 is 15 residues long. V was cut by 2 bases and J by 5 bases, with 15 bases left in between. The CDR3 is CASSPFGGENTEAFF. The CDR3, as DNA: TGTGCCAGCTCACCATTCGGGGGGGAAAATACTGAAGCTTTCTTT.

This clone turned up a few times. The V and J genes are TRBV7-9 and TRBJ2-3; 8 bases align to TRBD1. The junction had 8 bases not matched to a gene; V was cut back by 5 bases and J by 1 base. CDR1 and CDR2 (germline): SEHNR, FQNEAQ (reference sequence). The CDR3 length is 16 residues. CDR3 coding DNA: TGTGCCAGCAGCCCACGAGGGACAGGCGGCACAGATACGCAGTATTTT. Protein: CASSPRGTGGTDTQYF.

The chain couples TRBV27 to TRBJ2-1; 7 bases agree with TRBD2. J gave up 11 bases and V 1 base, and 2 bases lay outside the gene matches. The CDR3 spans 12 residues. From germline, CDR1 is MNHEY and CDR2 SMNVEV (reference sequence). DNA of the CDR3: TGTGCCAGCAGTTTATTCGGGAGGAAGCAGTTCTTC. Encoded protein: CASSLFGRKQFF.

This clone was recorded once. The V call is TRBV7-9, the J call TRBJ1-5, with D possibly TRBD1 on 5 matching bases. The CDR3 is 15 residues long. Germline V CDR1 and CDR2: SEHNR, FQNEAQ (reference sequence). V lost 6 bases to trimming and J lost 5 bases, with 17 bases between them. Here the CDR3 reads CASSPAGVGDQPQHF. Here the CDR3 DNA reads TGTGCCAGCAGTCCCGCGGGGGTTGGGGATCAGCCCCAGCATTTT. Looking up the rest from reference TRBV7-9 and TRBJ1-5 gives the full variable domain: DTGVSQNPRHKITKRGQNVTFRCDPISEHNRLYWYRQTLGQGPEFLTYFQNEAQLEKSRLLSDRFSAERPKGSFSTLEIQRTEQGDSAMYLCASSPAGVGDQPQHFGDGTRLSIL.